Below, 25 T cell receptor beta chains from the same sample are listed, as sequenced in a study of blood T cell repertoires in COVID-19. Some clones are missing from TCRdb's copy, which holds only in-frame ones; the method was immunoSEQ multiplex PCR. This sample has 300,000 or so clones, with 80% to 90% found just once. Material: peripheral blood. These receptors were taken from a man between 18 and 35 years old who had recovered from COVID-19.

The chain joins TRBV15 to TRBJ2-1; 10 bases are shared with TRBD1. J gave up 3 bases and V 3 bases, and 2 bases lay outside the gene matches. Germline CDR1 LNHNV, CDR2 YYDKDF (reference sequence). This CDR3 spans 15 amino acids. CDR3 sequence: CATSRDRGSYNEQFF. As DNA, the CDR3 is TGTGCCACCAGCAGGGACAGGGGGAGCTACAATGAGCAGTTCTTC. Supplemented by reference TRBV15 and TRBJ2-1, the full variable domain reads DAMVIQNPRYQVTQFGKPVTLSCSQTLNHNVMYWYQQKSSQAPKLLFHYYDKDFNNEADTPDNFQSRRPNTSFCFLDIRSPGLGDTAMYLCATSRDRGSYNEQFFGPGTRLTVL.

This chain uses TRBV11-2 with TRBJ2-3; 7 bases are shared with TRBD1. There are 16 residues in the CDR3. The germline gives CDR1 SGHAT, CDR2 FQNNGV. With 4 bases clipped from V and 4 bases from J, the junction kept 11 bases outside the gene matches. CDR3 sequence (DNA): TGTGCCAGCAGCTCCCAAGCAGGGACAGTTCCAGATACGCAGTATTTT. Translated: CASSSQAGTVPDTQYF.

For the CDR3, the DNA is TGTGCCAGCACCAAAGGCGGACTCTACAATGAGCAGTTCTTC. Translating gives CASTKGGLYNEQFF. The chain is built from TRBV6-6 and TRBJ2-1, with D perhaps TRBD2 (5 bases). Deletions cut 7 bases from V and 3 bases from J, with 13 bases between. This CDR3 comprises 14 residues. Germline V gene lookup returns CDR1 MNHNY and CDR2 SVGAGI (reference sequence).

V and J are TRBV4-1 and TRBJ1-1; the match to TRBD1 covers 7 bases. The CDR3 loop spans 14 amino acids. V lost 4 bases, J lost 4 bases, and 6 bases stayed unmatched. Germline CDR1 and CDR2: MGHRA and YSYEKL. The CDR3 bases are TGCGCCAGCAGCCGACAGGGAGAGGGCACTGAAGCTTTCTTT. This codes for CASSRQGEGTEAFF.

This clone has only a few counts. V gene TRBV6-5 combines with J gene TRBJ1-1, with 9 positions matching TRBD1. Germline CDR1 MNHEY, CDR2 SVGAGI. The length of the CDR3 is 15 residues. Trimming cost V 3 bases and J 4 bases; bases outside gene matches: 6. CDR3 sequence (DNA): TGTGCCAGCAGTTATTGGACAGGGGCCGGCACTGAAGCTTTCTTT. Translated, it gives CASSYWTGAGTEAFF.

The chain has TRBV14 and TRBJ1-1; TRBD1 is a possible D gene (6 bases). Germline V gene lookup returns CDR1 SGHDN and CDR2 FVKESK. The CDR3 has 13 residues. V dropped 8 bases and J dropped 5 bases, with 15 bases sitting between them. CDR3 in amino acids: CASSRGMGTEAFF. The CDR3 DNA is TGTGCCAGCTCGAGGGGGATGGGAACTGAAGCTTTCTTT. The complete variable domain, with remaining parts taken from reference TRBV14 and TRBJ1-1, reads EAGVTQFPSHSVIEKGQTVTLRCDPISGHDNLYWYRRVMGKEIKFLLHFVKESKQDESGMPNNRFLAERTGGTYSTLKVQPAELEDSGVYFCASSRGMGTEAFFGQGTRLTVV.

V gene TRBV5-6 combines with J gene TRBJ2-7; 7 bases map to TRBD1. Trimming at V came to 4 bases and at J to 7 bases, leaving 8 bases not matched to a gene. The CDR3 has 13 amino acids. Germline V gene data show CDR1 as SGHDT and CDR2 as YYEEEE. Here the CDR3 DNA reads TGTGCCAGCAGCCCTGGGACAGAGGGGGAGCAGTACTTC. This codes for CASSPGTEGEQYF.

The chain combines TRBV6-2 or TRBV6-3 with TRBJ2-5; 10 nucleotides line up with TRBD2. With 4 bases clipped from V and 5 bases from J, the junction kept 7 bases outside the gene matches. Germline assignment: CDR1 MNHEY and CDR2 SVGEGT. CDR3 size: 15 residues. CDR3 protein: CASSFTSGTGETQYF. CDR3 coding DNA: TGTGCCAGCAGTTTCACTAGCGGGACGGGGGAGACCCAGTACTTC.

The chain uses TRBV24-1 and TRBJ2-3, with TRBD1 identical over 7 bases. Germline V gives CDR1 KGHDR, CDR2 SFDVKD. Trimming took 8 bases from V and 3 from J; bases not matched to a gene: 7. The CDR3 has 14 amino acids. Written as DNA, the CDR3 is TGTGCCACCAAGGGACAGTTTGAGACAGATACGCAGTATTTT. It translates to CATKGQFETDTQYF.

The chain employs TRBV7-9 and TRBJ2-1; TRBD2 agrees at 10 bases. The CDR3 is 17 residues long. V shed 1 base and J 10 bases; nucleotides not matched to a gene: 13. The germline V gene encodes CDR1 SEHNR and CDR2 FQNEAQ (reference sequence). CDR3 amino acids: CASSLEVGLAGAREQFF. In nucleotides, the CDR3 is TGTGCCAGCAGCTTAGAAGTAGGCCTAGCGGGGGCCAGGGAGCAGTTCTTC. Based on the CDR3 plus reference TRBV7-9 and TRBJ2-1, the full variable domain is DTGVSQNPRHKITKRGQNVTFRCDPISEHNRLYWYRQTLGQGPEFLTYFQNEAQLEKSRLLSDRFSAERPKGSFSTLEIQRTEQGDSAMYLCASSLEVGLAGAREQFFGPGTRLTVL.

This sequence joins TRBV12-3 or TRBV12-4 and TRBJ2-5; 8 bases fit TRBD1. V trimming: 7 bases; J trimming: 3 bases; junction bases outside the gene matches: 4. This CDR3 has 13 amino acids. The CDR3 nucleotides are TGTGCCAGCAAATCACAGGGGGAAGAGACCCAGTACTTC. It yields the protein CASKSQGEETQYF.

The sample holds one count of this clone. V usage is TRBV9 and J usage is TRBJ1-5; 7 bases agree with TRBD1. CDR3 length: 15 amino acids. Per germline, CDR1 SGDLS and CDR2 YYNGEE. With 4 bases clipped from V and 3 bases from J, the junction kept 7 bases outside the gene matches. CDR3 amino acids: CASSPGGSDNQPQHF. CDR3 nucleotides: TGTGCCAGCAGCCCAGGGGGATCGGACAATCAGCCCCAGCATTTT.

The rearrangement links TRBV11-2 to TRBJ2-3; D possibly corresponds to TRBD1 (5 bases). V shed 5 bases and J shed 4 bases, with 16 bases lying between them. The CDR3 runs 15 residues. Germline CDR1 reads SGHAT; CDR2 reads FQNNGV. The CDR3 bases are TGTGCCAGCAGCCGCCTCAGGGCTTCGGCAGATACGCAGTATTTT. Protein sequence: CASSRLRASADTQYF.

The chain employs TRBV19 and TRBJ1-2; a weak D match, TRBD1 (5 bases). Looked up from germline, CDR1 is LNHDA and CDR2 is SQIVND (reference sequence). The CDR3 runs to 15 residues. The V gene lost 9 bases and the J gene lost 2 bases, with 19 bases spanning the gap. CDR3 nucleotide sequence: TGTGCCAGCTTTTATGGAGGGGCGGCCAACTATGGCTACACCTTC. Protein: CASFYGGAANYGYTF.

The chain links TRBV4-2 to TRBJ1-2; D unresolved. Germline lookup yields CDR1 LGHNA and CDR2 YNFKEQ. Trimming removed 0 bases from V and 2 bases from J, with 10 bases in between. This CDR3 has 15 residues. The chain's CDR3 is CASSQDSTVNYGYTF. The CDR3 DNA is TGTGCCAGCAGCCAAGATAGTACGGTGAACTATGGCTACACCTTC.

This clone was counted between two and nine times. The chain employs TRBV7-9 and TRBJ2-7; D uncertain. Looked up from germline, CDR1 is SEHNR and CDR2 is FQNEAQ (reference sequence). The CDR3 sequence is 14 residues long. Trimming cost V 2 bases and J 2 bases, with 10 bases left between them. The CDR3 sequence is CASSLPGAAYEQYF. In nucleotides, the CDR3 is TGTGCCAGCAGCTTACCGGGTGCAGCCTACGAGCAGTACTTC.

V gene TRBV2 combines with J gene TRBJ2-5; 13 bases match TRBD2. Germline V gives CDR1 SNHLY, CDR2 FYNNEI. Unmatched junction bases numbered 9, after V lost 6 bases and J lost 5 bases. The CDR3 spans 16 residues. The CDR3 loop is CASRNQLAGGRETQYF. The CDR3 nucleotides read TGTGCCAGCAGGAACCAACTAGCGGGAGGGAGGGAGACCCAGTACTTC.

This clone was counted a few times. The chain employs TRBV19 and TRBJ2-1, with D possibly being TRBD1 (5 bases). CDR3 length: 17 amino acids. V dropped 6 bases and J dropped 5 bases, with 23 bases sitting between them. Germline V gene sequence: CDR1 LNHDA, CDR2 SQIVND (reference sequence). In DNA, the CDR3 is TGTGCCAGTAGCCCTCATGGGGCTCAAGTCCCCCACAATGAGCAGTTCTTC. This encodes CASSPHGAQVPHNEQFF.

CDR3 sequence: CASSYSVGEGFF. The CDR3 nucleotides are TGTGCCAGCAGTTACTCGGTGGGGGAGGGGTTCTTC. This chain connects TRBV6-2 or TRBV6-3 to TRBJ2-1; 7 positions match TRBD2. The trim removed 0 bases at V and 15 bases at J, leaving 5 bases unmatched. This CDR3 comprises 12 residues. Germline V gives CDR1 MNHEY, CDR2 SVGEGT.

The chain has TRBV24-1 and TRBJ2-2; 7 positions agree with TRBD1. V shed 3 bases, J shed 4 bases, and the junction held 7 bases outside the gene matches. Germline V lookup: CDR1 KGHDR, CDR2 SFDVKD. This CDR3 contains 16 residues. The CDR3: CATSDTPGQTTGELFF. The CDR3 DNA reads as TGTGCCACCAGTGATACTCCGGGACAGACCACCGGGGAGCTGTTTTTT.

V is TRBV6-5 and J is TRBJ1-1; D perhaps matches TRBD1 (5 bases). This CDR3 is 14 amino acids long. V shed 10 bases and J shed 0 bases, with 15 bases lying between them. Germline V gives CDR1 MNHEY, CDR2 SVGAGI. CDR3 nucleotide sequence: TGTGCCATCCAATGGGGGGGTGTGAACACTGAAGCTTTCTTT. Translating gives CAIQWGGVNTEAFF.

Here the CDR3 DNA reads TGTGCCAGCAGTGAAACAGGGTACGCCGGCAATCAGCCCCAGCATTTT. Translating it yields CASSETGYAGNQPQHF. V and J are TRBV6-1 and TRBJ1-5; TRBD1 might be the D (6 bases). The germline CDR1 and CDR2 sequences are MNHNS and SASEGT. The ends were cut back, 2 bases at V and 2 bases at J, with 13 bases in the middle. The CDR3 sequence is 16 residues long.

This sequence joins TRBV7-2 and TRBJ2-5, with TRBD2 matching over 7 bases. From germline, CDR1 is SGHTA and CDR2 FQGNSA. V was clipped by 5 bases and J by 7 bases; unmatched bases: 10. This CDR3 contains 14 residues. CDR3 sequence: CASSPLGGTGTQYF. Written as DNA, the CDR3 is TGTGCCAGCAGCCCACTGGGGGGGACGGGGACCCAGTACTTC.

The chain joins TRBV7-2 to TRBJ2-2; D might be TRBD1 (5 bases). In germline, CDR1 is SGHTA, CDR2 FQGNSA. The CDR3 contains 15 residues. Trimming left V 5 bases short and J 7 bases short, with 17 bases between. CDR3 sequence reads: CASSPGLRVIGELFF. The CDR3 DNA reads TGTGCCAGCAGCCCAGGGCTACGGGTTATCGGGGAGCTGTTTTTT.

This sequence joins TRBV18 and TRBJ2-7, with 12 bases lining up with TRBD2. The V segment lost 2 bases and the J segment 2 bases; nucleotides outside the gene matches: 16. Germline CDR1 is KGHSH and CDR2 is LQKENI. The CDR3 contains 20 residues. The CDR3 region has the DNA TGTGCCAGCTCACCAGGGCTAGCGGGAGGGATACACAACAATCCCTACGAGCAGTACTTC. It specifies CASSPGLAGGIHNNPYEQYF.